What follows describes a single T cell receptor (beta chain). Antigen unknown. As to treatment: oral pan-JAK inhibitor, 5-10 mg twice daily. CDR1 is MNHNS and CDR2 is SASEGT in the germline V gene. V lost 2 bases and J lost 0, with 11 bases in between. The CDR3 has 16 residues. Extracted from the samples, RNA was reverse transcribed into cDNA to serve as the sequencing template. The table came from immunoSEQ multiplex PCR; TCRdb's copy has only in-frame clones and leaves some out. Of 130,000 or so clones listed, around 87% are singletons. The sample belongs to a study of CD8+ T cells in alopecia areata. Whole-study context: Affected scalp percentage determined the severity score of treated patients.

Study-level findings and limits: Possibly as an HLA-related effect, TCR sharing across patients appeared less clear than in mice. Greater clonality was observed in lesional scalp samples, especially alopecia totalis/universalis, versus normal scalp. In blood and scalp, many expanded lesional clones persisted during tofacitinib.

The chain combines TRBV6-1 with TRBJ2-1; tentatively, D is TRBD1 (6 bases). The sequence derives from a human donor with alopecia areata. The sample here was CD8+ T cells sorted from blood, taken at week 4, from a patient treated with tofacitinib. The CDR3 sequence: CASSEREGGSYNEQFF. The CDR3 bases are TGTGCCAGCAGTGAAAGGGAAGGGGGCTCCTACAATGAGCAGTTCTTC.